This T cell receptor beta chain comes out of a study of cytomegalovirus exposure and HLA in healthy donors. Profiling relied on immunoSEQ multiplex PCR, and the TCRdb table lists in-frame clones only, not all of them. This sample yields about 160,000 clones, of which approximately 89% are seen a single time; under 13% belongs to the top ten. This CDR3 is 15 amino acids long. The study, taken as a whole, reports: Reports described diagnosis of cytomegalovirus status by the classifier as highly specific and sensitive. It was about 180 TCR beta chains that were listed as cytomegalovirus-associated.

Note on this clone: Its antigen is unknown.

This clonotype was obtained from a woman aged 18-29 years in good health and CMV-seropositive. The chain combines TRBV21-1 with TRBJ1-1; the table calls TRBD1, which could not be checked here. TRBV21-1 is recorded as a pseudogene. Sequenced input: PBMCs. CDR3 coding DNA: TGTGCCAGCAGCAAAGGTGAAGACAGGGAGACTGAAGCTTTCTTT. It yields the protein CASSKGEDRETEAFF.